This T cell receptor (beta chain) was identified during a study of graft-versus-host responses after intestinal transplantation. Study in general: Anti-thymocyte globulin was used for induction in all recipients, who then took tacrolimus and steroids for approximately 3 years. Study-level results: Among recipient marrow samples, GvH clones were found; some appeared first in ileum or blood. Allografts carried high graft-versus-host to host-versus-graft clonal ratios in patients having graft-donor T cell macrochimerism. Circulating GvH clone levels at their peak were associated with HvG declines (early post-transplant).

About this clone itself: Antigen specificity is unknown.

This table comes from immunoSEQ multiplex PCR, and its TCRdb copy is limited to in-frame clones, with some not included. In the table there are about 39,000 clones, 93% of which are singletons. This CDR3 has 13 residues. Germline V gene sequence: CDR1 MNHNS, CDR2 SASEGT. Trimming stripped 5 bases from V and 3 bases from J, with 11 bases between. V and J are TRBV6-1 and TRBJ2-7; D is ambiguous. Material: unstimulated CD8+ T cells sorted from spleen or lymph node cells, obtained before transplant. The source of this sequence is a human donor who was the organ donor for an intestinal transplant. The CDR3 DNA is TGTGCCAGCAGTTCTGGGCAGCTCTACGAGCAGTACTTC. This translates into CASSSGQLYEQYF.